Listed below are T cell receptor beta chains from one sample, sequenced in a study of blood T cells in healthy people across ages. MiXCR, run by TCRdb on the 5' RACE reads, gives a single entry per CDR3 protein. Of approximately 1.5 million distinct CDR3 sequences listed, 42% are singletons. Sequenced sample: blood. These receptor sequences come from a woman aged 18-30 years in good health. Each CDR3 is given with its conserved first and last residue. Each record gives: J gene, clone size, V gene, D gene, CDR3 protein. D genes are given only for firm matches. The size entry is marked missing in some rows and otherwise reads once, few, many or a size class.

J gene: TRBJ1-1; clone size: NA; V gene: TRBV20-1; D gene: TRBD1; CDR3 protein: CSAHLQGATEAFF
J gene: TRBJ2-5; clone size: NA; V gene: TRBV5-1; D gene: NA; CDR3 protein: CASSLIRESETQYF
J gene: TRBJ1-1; clone size: NA; V gene: TRBV29-1; D gene: NA; CDR3 protein: CSVEGRAAEAFF
J gene: TRBJ2-3; clone size: few; V gene: TRBV7-2; D gene: TRBD1; CDR3 protein: CASSTGGLTTDTQYF
J gene: TRBJ2-3; clone size: NA; V gene: TRBV7-3; D gene: TRBD2; CDR3 protein: CASSLGLAFRTDTQYF
J gene: TRBJ2-4; clone size: NA; V gene: TRBV7-9; D gene: NA; CDR3 protein: CASSLFQDEEEQYF
J gene: TRBJ2-6; clone size: NA; V gene: TRBV4-3; D gene: NA; CDR3 protein: CASSQDPPGGTNVLTF
J gene: TRBJ1-1; clone size: few; V gene: TRBV6-5; D gene: NA; CDR3 protein: CASSDRGGMGTEAFF
J gene: TRBJ1-1; clone size: few; V gene: TRBV6-5; D gene: NA; CDR3 protein: CASSRPRHEAFF
J gene: TRBJ2-3; clone size: NA; V gene: TRBV4-1; D gene: TRBD2; CDR3 protein: CASSQDRAGGPSSTDTQYF
J gene: TRBJ2-1; clone size: NA; V gene: TRBV5-1; D gene: NA; CDR3 protein: CASSLPLRSDDEQFF
J gene: TRBJ2-1; clone size: NA; V gene: TRBV20-1; D gene: TRBD2; CDR3 protein: CSARFGWAGGPHNEQFF
J gene: TRBJ2-1; clone size: NA; V gene: TRBV6-5; D gene: TRBD2; CDR3 protein: CASWSGTSGNNEQFF
J gene: TRBJ2-3; clone size: few; V gene: TRBV7-9; D gene: NA; CDR3 protein: CASSLINSGTDTQYF
J gene: TRBJ1-2; clone size: many; V gene: TRBV2; D gene: NA; CDR3 protein: CASSGPDSNYGYTF
J gene: TRBJ1-2; clone size: few; V gene: TRBV2; D gene: NA; CDR3 protein: CASSSQGVEIGYTF
J gene: TRBJ2-5; clone size: NA; V gene: TRBV29-1; D gene: NA; CDR3 protein: CSVEGGRQETQYF
J gene: TRBJ1-5; clone size: NA; V gene: TRBV28; D gene: NA; CDR3 protein: CASSLFQGLSNQPQHF
J gene: TRBJ2-1; clone size: many; V gene: TRBV10-2; D gene: TRBD2; CDR3 protein: CASRLAGHNEQFF
J gene: TRBJ1-4; clone size: few; V gene: TRBV29-1; D gene: NA; CDR3 protein: CSVGGPDATNEKLFF
J gene: NA; clone size: NA; V gene: TRBV6-2/TRBV6-3; D gene: NA; CDR3 protein: CASSSWAKTQYF
J gene: TRBJ1-5; clone size: NA; V gene: TRBV7-2; D gene: TRBD1; CDR3 protein: CASSDQGVGNRPQHF
J gene: TRBJ2-5; clone size: NA; V gene: TRBV18; D gene: TRBD2; CDR3 protein: CASSDGKRGWETQYF
J gene: TRBJ2-3; clone size: few; V gene: TRBV20-1; D gene: TRBD2; CDR3 protein: CSARPPGLADTQYF
J gene: TRBJ2-7; clone size: few; V gene: TRBV6-2/TRBV6-3; D gene: NA; CDR3 protein: CASRSSGTGDYEQYF
J gene: TRBJ1-2; clone size: NA; V gene: TRBV6-5; D gene: NA; CDR3 protein: CASSYQGPPILYGYTF
J gene: TRBJ2-7; clone size: few; V gene: TRBV25-1; D gene: TRBD2; CDR3 protein: CASSDPLAGGSSYEQYF
J gene: TRBJ1-1; clone size: NA; V gene: TRBV20-1; D gene: TRBD1; CDR3 protein: CSAVTGTGRGEGLNTEAFF
J gene: TRBJ2-1; clone size: NA; V gene: TRBV20-1; D gene: TRBD2; CDR3 protein: CSAPAPVAGGTQFF
J gene: TRBJ2-7; clone size: NA; V gene: TRBV20-1; D gene: NA; CDR3 protein: CSASPRLAGSSYEQYF
J gene: TRBJ2-5; clone size: NA; V gene: TRBV14; D gene: NA; CDR3 protein: CATFERDAGETQYF
J gene: NA; clone size: NA; V gene: TRBV12-3/TRBV12-4; D gene: NA; CDR3 protein: CASSSQGISYNEQYF
J gene: TRBJ2-1; clone size: NA; V gene: TRBV27; D gene: NA; CDR3 protein: CASSVTSHGAGNEQFF